Below, one TCR beta chain is given with its context. Its antigen is not identified. The data were obtained in a study of T cell responses to AZD1222 COVID-19 vaccine. Whole-study context: Pooling of second doses given at about 4 or about 12 weeks was done.

Clones were read by immunoSEQ multiplex PCR, and TCRdb kept only the in-frame ones, dropping some. The sample has some 160,000 clones, approximately 93% seen once. CDR3 length: 13 residues. Trimming stripped 0 bases from V and 5 bases from J, with 8 bases between. Germline loops: CDR1 KGHSH, CDR2 LQKENI. Points from the study as a whole: CD4 TCRs covered the whole spike, strongest at regions 160-218 and 743-854. Regions left unmutated in variants are reportedly the target of nearly half of spike-specific TCRs. Clonal diversity was possibly underestimated, and white British individuals and females predominated among donors.

The rearrangement joins TRBV18 to TRBJ2-7; D call uncertain. The specimen was peripheral blood, collected on day 0 of AZD1222 vaccination. The sequence derives from an adult in good health. The CDR3 reads CASSPPETNEQYF. The CDR3 DNA reads as TGTGCCAGCTCACCACCGGAAACAAACGAGCAGTACTTC.